A single sample gave rise to the 8 T cell receptor beta chains below, sequenced in a study of shared clonotypes between healthy human individuals. Assay: immunoSEQ multiplex PCR; the TCRdb copy retains only in-frame clones and omits some. Of approximately 2,000,000 clones detected, about 93% appear once; the ten largest clones hold around 1.8%. CD45RO-negative, CCR7-positively selected cells formed the naive CD8 fraction, excluding terminally differentiated effector memory CD45RA+ cells. The sample was naive CD8+ T cells from PBMCs. Receptors were obtained from a man aged 18 to 29 in good health. Some clones in this sample may be carry-over from other donors' samples.

This sequence joins TRBV11-2 and TRBJ1-2; unclear D gene. CDR3 length equals 15 residues. Germline CDR1 is SGHAT and CDR2 is FQNNGV. Trimming removed 5 bases at V and 4 bases at J, with 17 bases between. This CDR3 reads CASSHNTPVRYGYTF. CDR3 nucleotides: TGTGCCAGCAGCCACAATACCCCTGTCCGCTATGGCTACACCTTC.

The table lists this clone with a count of one. Other DNA sequences from this sample encode an identical CDR3 as well. V is TRBV27 and J is TRBJ2-7, with TRBD1 as a possible D gene (5 bases). The germline V gene encodes CDR1 MNHEY and CDR2 SMNVEV (reference sequence). Trimming pared 3 bases from V and 2 bases from J, leaving 8 bases between. The length of the CDR3 is 13 residues. The CDR3 spells CASSLMGPYEQYF. CDR3 coding DNA: TGTGCCAGCAGTTTGATGGGGCCCTACGAGCAGTACTTC.

V usage is TRBV27 and J usage is TRBJ1-2; D call uncertain. The V end was cut by 6 bases, the J end by 6 bases, with 14 bases between. The germline V gene has CDR1 MNHEY and CDR2 SMNVEV (reference sequence). The CDR3 length is 13 residues. CDR3 DNA sequence: TGTGCCAGCAGCCCCCTTAGCGGTGATGGCTACACCTTC. This encodes CASSPLSGDGYTF.

The chain uses TRBV5-1 and TRBJ1-2; a possible D gene is TRBD1 (5 bases). The germline V and J ends were trimmed by 2 bases and 10 bases, with 15 bases remaining between them. CDR3 length: 13 residues. CDR1 is SGHRS and CDR2 is YFSETQ in the germline V gene. Here the CDR3 DNA reads TGCGCCAGCAGCTTAGGGACCGGGATTTCCTACACCTTC. This sequence encodes CASSLGTGISYTF.

V usage is TRBV4-3 and J usage is TRBJ1-3, with D possibly matching TRBD1 (5 bases). Trimming shortened V by 0 bases and J by 8 bases, and 17 bases separated the two germline ends. Per the germline V gene, CDR1 is LGHNA and CDR2 is YSLEER. CDR3 length equals 16 residues. This CDR3 is CASSQDLRGPTDTIYF. CDR3 DNA sequence: TGCGCCAGCAGCCAAGACCTCCGGGGCCCGACTGACACCATATATTTT.

The V call is TRBV28, the J call TRBJ2-7, with 7 positions matching TRBD2. The germline CDR1 and CDR2 sequences are MDHEN and SYDVKM. This CDR3 has 12 amino acids. Germline trimming cut 6 bases from V and 6 bases from J; bases unmatched to any gene: 5. CDR3 residues: CASSPGGSEQYF. The CDR3 DNA reads as TGTGCCAGCAGCCCCGGGGGGTCCGAGCAGTACTTC.

This clone was seen just once. This chain uses TRBV5-8 with TRBJ2-7; D may be TRBD2 (6 bases). The length of the CDR3 is 12 residues. V lost 2 bases to trimming and J lost 7 bases, with 10 bases between them. The germline CDR1 and CDR2 sequences are SGHTS and YDEGEE. CDR3 in DNA: TGTGCCAGCAGCTTCGGAGGGGCTGAGCAGTACTTC. It yields the protein CASSFGGAEQYF.

The CDR3 DNA reads as TGCGCCAGCAGCCAAGATCCCGGGTCCCTTAACTATGGCTACACCTTC. It is translated as CASSQDPGSLNYGYTF. This chain uses TRBV4-3 with TRBJ1-2, with D uncertain. Germline V gene data show CDR1 as LGHNA and CDR2 as YSLEER. CDR3 length equals 16 residues. The V and J ends lost 0 bases and 1 base respectively, with 12 bases between them.